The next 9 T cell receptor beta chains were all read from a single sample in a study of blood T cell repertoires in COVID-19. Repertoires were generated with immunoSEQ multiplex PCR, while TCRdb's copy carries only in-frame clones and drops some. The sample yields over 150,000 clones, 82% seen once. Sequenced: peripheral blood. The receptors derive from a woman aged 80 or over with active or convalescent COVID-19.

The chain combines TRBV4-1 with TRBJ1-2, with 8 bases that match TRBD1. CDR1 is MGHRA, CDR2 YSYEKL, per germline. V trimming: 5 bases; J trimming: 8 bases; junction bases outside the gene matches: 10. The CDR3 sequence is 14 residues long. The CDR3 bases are TGCGCCAGCAGCTACTTCGGACAGGGCAAGGGCTACACCTTC. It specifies CASSYFGQGKGYTF.

CDR3 amino acids: CASSPRTASYGYTF. The DNA for the CDR3 is TGTGCCAGCAGTCCCCGGACAGCCTCCTATGGCTACACCTTC. The chain links TRBV6-5 to TRBJ1-2; maybe TRBD1 (6 bases). Germline V gene sequence: CDR1 MNHEY, CDR2 SVGAGI. Trimming cost V 5 bases and J 4 bases, with 14 bases left between them. CDR3 length: 14 amino acids.

CDR3 loop: CASSQANWSGTSGRKRETQYF. For the CDR3, the DNA is TGCGCCAGCAGTCAAGCCAATTGGTCCGGGACTAGCGGGAGGAAGAGAGAGACCCAGTACTTC. This sequence joins TRBV23-1 and TRBJ2-5; 15 bases line up with TRBD2. TRBV23-1 is placed among ORFs of uncertain function. V gave up 2 bases and J gave up 4 bases; unmatched junction bases: 17. The length of the CDR3 is 21 residues.

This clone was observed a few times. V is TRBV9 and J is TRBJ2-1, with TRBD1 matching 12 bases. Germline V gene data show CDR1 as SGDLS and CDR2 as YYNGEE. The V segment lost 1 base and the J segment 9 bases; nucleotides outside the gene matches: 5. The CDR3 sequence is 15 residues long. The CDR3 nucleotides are TGTGCCAGCAGCGTACTTGGGACAGGGGGCGGTGAGCAGTTCTTC. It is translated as CASSVLGTGGGEQFF.

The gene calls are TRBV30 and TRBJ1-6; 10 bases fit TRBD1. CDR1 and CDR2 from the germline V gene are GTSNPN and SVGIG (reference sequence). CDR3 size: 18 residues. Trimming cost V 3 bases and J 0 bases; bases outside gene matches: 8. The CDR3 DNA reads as TGTGCCTGGAGCCGACGGACAGGGGGAAGCTCCTATAATTCACCCCTCCACTTT. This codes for CAWSRRTGGSSYNSPLHF. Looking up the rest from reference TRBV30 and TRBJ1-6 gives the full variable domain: SQTIHQWPATLVQPVGSPLSLECTVEGTSNPNLYWYRQAAGRGLQLLFYSVGIGQISSEVPQNLSASRPQDRQFILSSKKLLLSDSGFYLCAWSRRTGGSSYNSPLHFGNGTRLTVT.

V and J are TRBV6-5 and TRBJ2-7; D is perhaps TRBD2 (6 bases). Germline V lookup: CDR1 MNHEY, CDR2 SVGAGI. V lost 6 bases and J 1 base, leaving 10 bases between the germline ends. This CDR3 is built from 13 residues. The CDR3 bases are TGTGCCAGCAGAGCGGGTCAGTCCTACGAGCAGTACTTC. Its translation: CASRAGQSYEQYF.

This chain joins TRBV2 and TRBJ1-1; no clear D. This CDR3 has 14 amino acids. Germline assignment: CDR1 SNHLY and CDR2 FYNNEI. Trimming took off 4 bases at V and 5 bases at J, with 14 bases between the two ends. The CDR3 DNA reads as TGTGCCAGCAGTGGCAATCCAGGCAAGACTGAAGCTTTCTTT. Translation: CASSGNPGKTEAFF.

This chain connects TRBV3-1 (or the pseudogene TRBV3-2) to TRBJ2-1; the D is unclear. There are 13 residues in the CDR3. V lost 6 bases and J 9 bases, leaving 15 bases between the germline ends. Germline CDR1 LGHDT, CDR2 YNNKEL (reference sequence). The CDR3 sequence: CASRVTPLGEQFF. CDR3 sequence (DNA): TGTGCCAGCAGAGTGACACCCTTGGGTGAGCAGTTCTTC.

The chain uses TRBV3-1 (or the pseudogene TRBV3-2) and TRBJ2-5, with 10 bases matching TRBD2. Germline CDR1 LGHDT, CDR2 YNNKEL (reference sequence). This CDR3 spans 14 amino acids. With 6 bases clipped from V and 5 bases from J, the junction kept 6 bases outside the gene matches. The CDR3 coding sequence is TGTGCCAGCAGTCCGACTAGCGGGCCGGAGACCCAGTACTTC. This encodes CASSPTSGPETQYF.